Listed below are T cell receptor beta chains from one sample, sequenced in a study of blood T cell repertoires in COVID-19. Libraries were prepared by immunoSEQ multiplex PCR; TCRdb keeps only in-frame clonotypes and omits some of them. The table shows roughly 210,000 clones, with 88% occurring only once. The sample taken for sequencing was peripheral blood. These receptor sequences come from a man aged 70-80 years with acute or convalescent COVID-19. Each CDR3 is given with its conserved first and last residue. A D gene is named only where the DNA matches it firmly. Clone size is shown for a subset of rows, as once, few, many or a class of expanded clone.

j_gene,d_gene,v_gene,len,abundance,CDR3nt,CDR3aa
TRBJ1-1,TRBD1,TRBV18,15,.,TGTGCCAGCTCACCAATGTTGACAGGGGGGGCTGAAGCTTTCTTT,CASSPMLTGGAEAFF
TRBJ2-7,TRBD1,TRBV5-1,13,.,TGCGCCAGCAGCTCCGGACAGGGTTACGAGCAGTACTTC,CASSSGQGYEQYF
TRBJ2-4,TRBD1,TRBV3-1/TRBV3-2,18,.,TGTGCCAGCAGCCAAGTCGGGACAGGGGGCACAGCCAAAAACATTCAGTACTTC,CASSQVGTGGTAKNIQYF
TRBJ1-1,.,TRBV7-2,14,.,TGTGCCAGCAGCTTAGTGGGGAGCCCGGCTGAAGCTTTCTTT,CASSLVGSPAEAFF
TRBJ1-1,.,TRBV29-1,12,few,TGCAGCGTTGAAGATAACGGGATTGAAGCTTTCTTT,CSVEDNGIEAFF
TRBJ2-1,.,TRBV6-1,15,once,TGTGCCAGCAGTGAAGGGAGACTCTCCTACAATGAGCAGTTCTTC,CASSEGRLSYNEQFF
TRBJ1-3,.,TRBV5-1,18,.,TGCGCCAGCAGCTTGGTTGGTGGGACAACCAACTCTGGAAACACCATATATTTT,CASSLVGGTTNSGNTIYF
TRBJ2-3,TRBD2,TRBV6-5,14,.,TGTGCCAGCAAAGCGGGAGTCGGCACAGATACGCAGTATTTT,CASKAGVGTDTQYF
TRBJ2-3,TRBD2,TRBV18,16,.,TGTGCCAGCTCACTAACGACTAGCGGGAGCACAGATACGCAGTATTTT,CASSLTTSGSTDTQYF
TRBJ2-3,.,TRBV27,16,.,TGTGCCAGCAGTTTGGGTCGGGGGGCCCGCACAGATACGCAGTATTTT,CASSLGRGARTDTQYF
TRBJ1-5,.,TRBV12-3/TRBV12-4,13,.,TGTGCCAGCAGTTCGCAGGGGAATCAGCCCCAGCATTTT,CASSSQGNQPQHF
TRBJ2-6,TRBD1,TRBV23-1,19,.,TGCGCCAGCAGTCCGCCCTCCAGGACAGGAACCTCTGGGGCCAACGTCCTGACTTTC,CASSPPSRTGTSGANVLTF
TRBJ2-7,TRBD2,TRBV9,16,.,TGTGCCAGCAGCGTAGGGACTAGCGGAGGCTTTTACGAGCAGTACTTC,CASSVGTSGGFYEQYF
TRBJ1-1,TRBD1,TRBV28,11,.,TGTGCCAGCAGCCGACAGGGGCGAGCTTTCTTT,CASSRQGRAFF
TRBJ2-5,.,TRBV19,12,.,TGTGCCACCCGGGGAGACCAAGAGACCCAGTACTTC,CATRGDQETQYF
TRBJ1-6,.,TRBV28,14,.,TGTGCCAGCAGTTTATCAGGGGATAATTCACCCCTCCACTTT,CASSLSGDNSPLHF
TRBJ1-4,.,TRBV29-1,12,.,TGCAGCGTTACGAGTACTAATGAAAAACTGTTTTTT,CSVTSTNEKLFF
TRBJ2-1,TRBD2,TRBV7-3,19,few,TGTGCCAGCAGCTTAATTGCGAACTATCGACTAGCGACCTACAATGAGCAGTTCTTC,CASSLIANYRLATYNEQFF
TRBJ2-1,TRBD2,TRBV11-3,14,.,TGTGCCAGCAGCTTAGGGGTTGGCGGGAGTGAGCAGTTCTTC,CASSLGVGGSEQFF
TRBJ2-2,.,TRBV28,14,.,TGTGCCAGCAGTTCGGGACAGAACACCGGGGAGCTGTTTTTT,CASSSGQNTGELFF
TRBJ2-7,TRBD2,TRBV4-1,14,.,TGCGCCAGCAGCCAAGATAGACTAGCGGGTGAACAGTACTTC,CASSQDRLAGEQYF
TRBJ2-5,TRBD2,TRBV25-1,16,.,TGTGCCAGCAGTGTTGGACTAGCGGGAGTCTCAGAGACCCAGTACTTC,CASSVGLAGVSETQYF
TRBJ2-5,.,TRBV5-1,15,.,TGCGCCAGCAGCACTGGGACAATAAGTAAAGAGACCCAGTACTTC,CASSTGTISKETQYF
TRBJ2-1,TRBD1,TRBV5-1,15,.,TGCGCCAGCAACCAGGCAGGGGGTACCTACAATGAGCAGTTCTTC,CASNQAGGTYNEQFF
TRBJ1-2,TRBD1,TRBV2,12,.,TGTGCCAGCAGCGCCGACAGGGGGGGCTACACCTTC,CASSADRGGYTF
TRBJ1-4,TRBD1,TRBV5-1,16,.,TGCGCCACGTTCCCGGGGGACAGGCCCTCCCGCGAAAAACTGTTTTTT,CATFPGDRPSREKLFF
TRBJ2-7,TRBD2,TRBV7-2,16,.,TGTGCCAGCAGCTTAGCGTCTAGCGGGATCCTCTACGAGCAGTACTTC,CASSLASSGILYEQYF